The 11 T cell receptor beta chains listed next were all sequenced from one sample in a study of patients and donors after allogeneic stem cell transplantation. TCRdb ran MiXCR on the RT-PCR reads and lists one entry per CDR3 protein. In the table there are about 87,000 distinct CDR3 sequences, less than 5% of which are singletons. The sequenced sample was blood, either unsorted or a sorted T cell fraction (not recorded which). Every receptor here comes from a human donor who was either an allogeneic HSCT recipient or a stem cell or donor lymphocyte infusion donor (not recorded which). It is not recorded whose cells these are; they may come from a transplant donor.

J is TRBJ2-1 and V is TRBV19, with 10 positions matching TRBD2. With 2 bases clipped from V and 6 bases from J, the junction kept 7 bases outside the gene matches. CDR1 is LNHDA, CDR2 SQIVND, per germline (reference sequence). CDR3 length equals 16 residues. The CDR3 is CASSIISSGSLNEQFF. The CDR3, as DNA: TGTGCCAGTAGTATAATTTCTAGCGGGAGCCTCAATGAGCAGTTCTTC. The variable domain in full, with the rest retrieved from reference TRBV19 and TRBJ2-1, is DGGITQSPKYLFRKEGQNVTLSCEQNLNHDAMYWYRQDPGQGLRLIYYSQIVNDFQKGDIAEGYSVSREKKESFPLTVTSAQKNPTAFYLCASSIISSGSLNEQFFGPGTRLTVL.

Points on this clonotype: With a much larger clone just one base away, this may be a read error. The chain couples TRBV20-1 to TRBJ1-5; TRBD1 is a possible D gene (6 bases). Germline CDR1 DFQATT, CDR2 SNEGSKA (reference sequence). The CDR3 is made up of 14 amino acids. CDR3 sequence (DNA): TGCAGTGCGCCGGCTACGGGGGCTTTACAGCCCCAGCGTTTT. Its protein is CSAPATGALQPQRF.

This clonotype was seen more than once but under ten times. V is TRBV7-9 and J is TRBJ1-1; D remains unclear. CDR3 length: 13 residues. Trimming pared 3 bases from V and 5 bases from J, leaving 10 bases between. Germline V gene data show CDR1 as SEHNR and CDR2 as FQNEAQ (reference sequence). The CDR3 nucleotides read TGTGCCAGCAGCTTCTCCTCGGGGACTGAAGCTTTCTTT. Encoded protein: CASSFSSGTEAFF. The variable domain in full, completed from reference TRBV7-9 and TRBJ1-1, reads DTGVSQNPRHKITKRGQNVTFRCDPISEHNRLYWYRQTLGQGPEFLTYFQNEAQLEKSRLLSDRFSAERPKGSFSTLEIQRTEQGDSAMYLCASSFSSGTEAFFGQGTRLTVV.

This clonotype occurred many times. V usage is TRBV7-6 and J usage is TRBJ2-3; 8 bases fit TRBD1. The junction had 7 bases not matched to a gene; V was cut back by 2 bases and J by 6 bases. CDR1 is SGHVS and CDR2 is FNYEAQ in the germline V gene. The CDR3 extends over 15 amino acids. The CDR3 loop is CASSLNQGAVDTQYF. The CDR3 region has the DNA TGTGCCAGCAGCTTAAATCAGGGGGCTGTTGATACGCAGTATTTT. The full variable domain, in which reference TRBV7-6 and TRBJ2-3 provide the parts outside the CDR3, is GAGVSQSPRYKVTKRGQDVALRCDPISGHVSLYWYRQALGQGPEFLTYFNYEAQQDKSGLPNDRFSAERPEGSISTLTIQRTEQRDSAMYRCASSLNQGAVDTQYFGPGTRLTVL.

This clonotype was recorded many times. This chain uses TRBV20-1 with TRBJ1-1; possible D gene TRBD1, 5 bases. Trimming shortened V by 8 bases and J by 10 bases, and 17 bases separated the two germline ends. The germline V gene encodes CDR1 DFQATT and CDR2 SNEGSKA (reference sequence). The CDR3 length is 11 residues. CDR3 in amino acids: CSRGDMSGAFF. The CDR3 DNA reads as TGCAGTCGGGGGGATATGTCGGGAGCTTTCTTT.

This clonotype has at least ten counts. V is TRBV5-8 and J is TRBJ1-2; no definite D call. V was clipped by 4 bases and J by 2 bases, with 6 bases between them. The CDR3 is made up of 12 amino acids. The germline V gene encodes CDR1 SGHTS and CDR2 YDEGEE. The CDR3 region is CASSRANYGYTF. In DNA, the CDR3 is TGTGCCAGCAGCAGGGCAAACTATGGCTACACCTTC.

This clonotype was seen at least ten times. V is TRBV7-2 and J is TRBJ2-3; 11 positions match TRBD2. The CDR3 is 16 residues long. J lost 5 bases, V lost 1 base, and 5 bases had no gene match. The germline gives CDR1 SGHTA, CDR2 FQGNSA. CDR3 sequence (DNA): TGTGCCAGCAGCTTAGTAGCGGGGGGGCTGGGAGATACGCAGTATTTT. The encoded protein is CASSLVAGGLGDTQYF.

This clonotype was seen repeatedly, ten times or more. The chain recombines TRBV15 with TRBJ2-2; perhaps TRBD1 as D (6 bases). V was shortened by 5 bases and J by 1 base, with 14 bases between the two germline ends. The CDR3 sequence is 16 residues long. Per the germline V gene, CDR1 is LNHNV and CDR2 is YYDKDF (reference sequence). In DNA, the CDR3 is TGTGCCACCAGCCCACCGGGACACCTGAACACCGGGGAGCTGTTTTTT. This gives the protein CATSPPGHLNTGELFF.

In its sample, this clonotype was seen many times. Here the CDR3 DNA reads TGTGCCATCGCTTCGGGGGGCCACACAGATACGCAGTATTTT. Translation: CAIASGGHTDTQYF. This chain connects TRBV10-3 to TRBJ2-3; D perhaps matches TRBD2 (7 bases). V was pared by 8 bases and J by 2 bases, with 14 bases between. The CDR3 covers 14 residues. Germline assignment: CDR1 ENHRY and CDR2 SYGVKD.

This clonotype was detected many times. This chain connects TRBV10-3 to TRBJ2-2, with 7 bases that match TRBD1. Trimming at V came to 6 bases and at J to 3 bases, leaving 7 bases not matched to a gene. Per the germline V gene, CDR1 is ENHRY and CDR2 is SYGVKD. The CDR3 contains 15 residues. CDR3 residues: CAISNRQGDTGELFF. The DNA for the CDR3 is TGTGCCATCAGCAACCGACAGGGAGACACCGGGGAGCTGTTTTTT.

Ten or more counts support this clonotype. The CDR3 reads CASSSTGRTNTDTQYF. The CDR3 DNA follows: TGCGCCAGCAGCTCAACGGGACGGACAAACACAGATACGCAGTATTTT. This chain links TRBV5-1 with TRBJ2-3; D is possibly TRBD1 or TRBD2 (5 bases each). The CDR3 is 16 residues long. Trimming removed 3 bases from V and 2 bases from J, with 16 bases in between. Per germline, CDR1 SGHRS and CDR2 YFSETQ.